Below are 24 T cell receptor beta chains sequenced from a single sample in a study of control samples from healthy donors and cancer patients. Sequencing was performed with immunoSEQ multiplex PCR; in TCRdb, only in-frame clones are kept and a portion is missing. This table has 140,000 or so clones, roughly 94% appearing once. The specimen was PBMCs. Receptors were obtained from a man aged 55-75 years with colorectal cancer.

The rearrangement joins TRBV9 to TRBJ2-5, with D perhaps matching TRBD1 or TRBD2 (6 bases each). V was trimmed by 0 bases and J by 5 bases, leaving 14 bases between them. This CDR3 has 15 amino acids. CDR1 and CDR2 (germline): SGDLS, YYNGEE. The CDR3 is CASSVAGGPGETQYF. CDR3 DNA sequence: TGTGCCAGCAGCGTAGCCGGGGGCCCTGGGGAGACCCAGTACTTC.

This rearrangement joins TRBV4-3 to TRBJ2-2, with D possibly being TRBD1 (6 bases). Germline V gives CDR1 LGHNA, CDR2 YSLEER. Between the trimmed V and J ends, which lost 3 bases and 4 bases, there was a span of 12 bases. This CDR3 has 15 residues. As DNA, the CDR3 is TGCGCCAGCAGCCAGAGGACAGAATCCACCGGGGAGCTGTTTTTT. Translating it yields CASSQRTESTGELFF.

The chain links TRBV11-3 to TRBJ1-3; D unresolved. The V end lost 3 bases, the J end lost 0 bases, and 3 bases lay between the germline ends. This CDR3 has 13 amino acids. Germline values: CDR1 SGHNT, CDR2 YENEEA. CDR3 sequence reads: CASSLNSGNTIYF. The CDR3 DNA is TGTGCCAGCAGCTTGAACTCTGGAAACACCATATATTTT.

This chain uses TRBV19 with TRBJ1-2; D ambiguous. V shed 5 bases and J shed 0 bases, with 16 bases lying between them. CDR3 length equals 16 residues. The V gene's germline CDR1 is LNHDA and CDR2 SQIVND (reference sequence). The CDR3 is CASSSRRVSSNYGYTF. CDR3 nucleotide sequence: TGTGCCAGTAGTTCGCGGAGAGTTTCCTCTAACTATGGCTACACCTTC. The full variable domain, completed using reference TRBV19 and TRBJ1-2, is DGGITQSPKYLFRKEGQNVTLSCEQNLNHDAMYWYRQDPGQGLRLIYYSQIVNDFQKGDIAEGYSVSREKKESFPLTVTSAQKNPTAFYLCASSSRRVSSNYGYTFGSGTRLTVV.

The chain links TRBV4-3 to TRBJ1-1, with D perhaps TRBD1 (6 bases). The CDR3 is 15 amino acids. Trimming cost V 2 bases and J 3 bases, with 13 bases left between them. The germline V gene encodes CDR1 LGHNA and CDR2 YSLEER. Here the CDR3 DNA reads TGCGCCAGCAGCCAATCGGGGGGGGCGGACACTGAAGCTTTCTTT. Encoded protein: CASSQSGGADTEAFF.

The chain uses TRBV19 and TRBJ1-2, with 8 bases lining up with TRBD1. Germline assignment: CDR1 LNHDA and CDR2 SQIVND (reference sequence). The CDR3 is made up of 15 amino acids. V shed 4 bases and J 5 bases; nucleotides not matched to a gene: 9. The CDR3 region has the DNA TGTGCCAGTAGTACCCCCGGACAGGGTAGTTATGGCTACACCTTC. Its protein product is CASSTPGQGSYGYTF.

The V call is TRBV28, the J call TRBJ2-3, with a weak D call TRBD1 (5 bases). CDR3 length: 14 residues. V was pared by 4 bases and J by 3 bases, with 11 bases between. CDR1 MDHEN and CDR2 SYDVKM come from the germline V gene. The CDR3 nucleotides read TGTGCCAGCAGTTCCACAGGCCCAACAGATACGCAGTATTTT. Encoded protein: CASSSTGPTDTQYF.

This clone was seen only once. The chain couples TRBV6-5 to TRBJ2-3, with unresolved D. Germline lookup yields CDR1 MNHEY and CDR2 SVGAGI. Trimming cost V 7 bases and J 2 bases, with 10 bases left between them. This CDR3 is 13 amino acids long. This chain's CDR3 is CASTGSHTDTQYF. CDR3 DNA: TGTGCCAGCACCGGTAGCCACACAGATACGCAGTATTTT.

V is TRBV5-6 and J is TRBJ1-1, with TRBD1 matching over 8 bases. Looked up from germline, CDR1 is SGHDT and CDR2 is YYEEEE. The junction had 4 bases not matched to a gene; V was cut back by 0 bases and J by 6 bases. This CDR3 region has 14 residues. The CDR3 here is CASSLGQGIAEAFF. The DNA of the CDR3 is TGTGCCAGCAGCTTGGGACAGGGGATCGCTGAAGCTTTCTTT.

The V call is TRBV18, the J call TRBJ2-3; D is perhaps TRBD1 (7 bases). Trimming stripped 0 bases from V and 4 bases from J, with 17 bases between. The CDR3 runs to 17 residues. The V gene's germline CDR1 is KGHSH and CDR2 LQKENI. CDR3 nucleotide sequence: TGTGCCAGCTCACCACCCCAGGGGGGTCGCGTATCAGATACGCAGTATTTT. Its translation is CASSPPQGGRVSDTQYF.

The CDR3 sequence is CASSPSTGGSAFF. CDR3 nucleotides: TGTGCCAGCAGCCCCTCGACAGGGGGTTCAGCTTTCTTT. The rearrangement uses TRBV11-2 and TRBJ1-1, with 9 bases that match TRBD1. Germline CDR1 and CDR2: SGHAT and FQNNGV. J lost 10 bases, V lost 5 bases, and 8 bases had no gene match. This CDR3 is 13 amino acids long.

The V call is TRBV5-1, the J call TRBJ2-1; 7 nucleotides align to TRBD2. V trimming: 2 bases; J trimming: 4 bases; junction bases outside the gene matches: 3. Germline lookup yields CDR1 SGHRS and CDR2 YFSETQ. The CDR3 totals 14 residues. CDR3 DNA sequence: TGCGCCAGCAGCTTAGCGGGGATGTACAATGAGCAGTTCTTC. It translates to CASSLAGMYNEQFF.

The chain carries TRBV5-1 and TRBJ2-1, with 8 bases that match TRBD2. This CDR3 contains 14 residues. V lost 4 bases, J lost 6 bases, and 6 bases stayed unmatched. Germline lookup yields CDR1 SGHRS and CDR2 YFSETQ. Written as DNA, the CDR3 is TGCGCCAGCAGCCCCATCGGGGGGGTCAATGAGCAGTTCTTC. Protein product: CASSPIGGVNEQFF.

The chain joins TRBV5-5 to TRBJ1-2, with D perhaps matching TRBD1 (5 bases). CDR1 and CDR2 from the germline V gene are SGHKS and YYEKEE (reference sequence). CDR3 length: 15 amino acids. V was pared by 0 bases and J by 4 bases, with 13 bases between. The DNA for the CDR3 is TGTGCCAGCAGCTTGGGTCCCGGACACCCCTATGGCTACACCTTC. Encoded protein: CASSLGPGHPYGYTF.

This chain connects TRBV6-2 or TRBV6-3 to TRBJ1-1; D remains ambiguous. Trimming removed 0 bases from V and 0 bases from J, with 11 bases in between. The germline V gene has CDR1 MNHEY and CDR2 SVGEGT. The CDR3 loop spans 16 amino acids. The CDR3 DNA is TGTGCCAGCAGTTACTCGATCGTAGACATGAACACTGAAGCTTTCTTT. Translated, it gives CASSYSIVDMNTEAFF.

A word on this clone: This CDR3 is also generated by other DNA sequences in the sample. This chain uses TRBV3-1 (or the pseudogene TRBV3-2) with TRBJ2-2; no reliable D call. Germline V gene sequence: CDR1 LGHDT, CDR2 YNNKEL (reference sequence). The CDR3 covers 12 residues. V lost 1 base, J lost 6 bases, and 3 bases lay in between. CDR3 protein: CASSQGAGELFF. For the CDR3, the DNA is TGTGCCAGCAGCCAAGGCGCCGGGGAGCTGTTTTTT.

The sample holds one count of this clone. The rearrangement links TRBV6-1 to TRBJ1-3; the D gene is possibly TRBD1 (5 bases). V gave up 3 bases and J gave up 0 bases, with 12 bases separating them. Germline V gene lookup returns CDR1 MNHNS and CDR2 SASEGT. This CDR3 spans 16 amino acids. The DNA of the CDR3 is TGTGCCAGCAGTGATCCGGGACGGCGCTCTGGAAACACCATATATTTT. Its protein product is CASSDPGRRSGNTIYF.

The chain uses TRBV18 and TRBJ2-1, with a possible D match to TRBD1 (6 bases). The CDR3 runs to 15 residues. V lost 3 bases to trimming and J lost 3 bases, with 12 bases between them. The germline V gene encodes CDR1 KGHSH and CDR2 LQKENI. Written as DNA, the CDR3 is TGTGCCAGCTCACCCCGACAGGAATACTACAATGAGCAGTTCTTC. Translating gives CASSPRQEYYNEQFF.

The chain carries TRBV27 and TRBJ1-5, with a tentative D call TRBD1 (5 bases). Germline values: CDR1 MNHEY, CDR2 SMNVEV (reference sequence). V was pared by 5 bases and J by 6 bases, with 11 bases between. The CDR3 totals 13 residues. For the CDR3, the DNA is TGTGCCAGCAGTCCCGGGGGGTTTCAGCCCCAGCATTTT. This gives the protein CASSPGGFQPQHF.

This chain connects TRBV5-1 to TRBJ2-5; 10 nucleotides match TRBD2. CDR3 length equals 16 residues. V lost 0 bases, J lost 2 bases, and 4 bases stayed unmatched. CDR1 and CDR2 from the germline V gene are SGHRS and YFSETQ. The CDR3 protein is CASSLGGSGGQETQYF. The CDR3 coding sequence is TGCGCCAGCAGCTTGGGAGGTAGCGGGGGGCAAGAGACCCAGTACTTC.

This chain links TRBV6-5 with TRBJ1-2; the D gene is possibly TRBD1 (5 bases). This CDR3 contains 14 residues. Germline-derived CDR1 and CDR2 are MNHEY and SVGAGI. The germline V and J ends were trimmed by 5 bases and 3 bases, with 13 bases remaining between them. CDR3 loop: CASSPRGADYGYTF. DNA of the CDR3: TGTGCCAGCAGTCCCCGGGGCGCCGACTATGGCTACACCTTC.

The V gene is TRBV4-3, the J gene TRBJ1-5; D is uncertain. Deletions cut 0 bases from V and 0 bases from J, with 15 bases between. CDR1 and CDR2 (germline): LGHNA, YSLEER. The length of the CDR3 is 18 residues. The CDR3 DNA follows: TGCGCCAGCAGCCAAGAAATCCCTGGACTTTATAGCAATCAGCCCCAGCATTTT. Translated, it gives CASSQEIPGLYSNQPQHF.

This chain uses TRBV19 with TRBJ1-5; TRBD1 aligns across 7 bases. There are 14 residues in the CDR3. The junction had 3 bases not matched to a gene; V was cut back by 4 bases and J by 3 bases. Germline values: CDR1 LNHDA, CDR2 SQIVND (reference sequence). CDR3 loop: CASSTTGYNQPQHF. The CDR3 DNA follows: TGTGCCAGTAGTACGACAGGGTACAATCAGCCCCAGCATTTT.

This clone was counted between two and nine times. The rearrangement joins TRBV5-1 to TRBJ1-1; D is unclear. V lost 4 bases to trimming and J lost 0 bases, with 13 bases between them. The CDR3 contains 15 residues. CDR1 is SGHRS and CDR2 is YFSETQ in the germline V gene. CDR3 residues: CASSNPQSMNTEAFF. For the CDR3, the DNA is TGCGCCAGCAGCAACCCACAGTCTATGAACACTGAAGCTTTCTTT. The full variable domain, rest sourced from reference TRBV5-1 and TRBJ1-1, is KAGVTQTPRYLIKTRGQQVTLSCSPISGHRSVSWYQQTPGQGLQFLFEYFSETQRNKGNFPGRFSGRQFSNSRSEMNVSTLELGDSALYLCASSNPQSMNTEAFFGQGTRLTVV.